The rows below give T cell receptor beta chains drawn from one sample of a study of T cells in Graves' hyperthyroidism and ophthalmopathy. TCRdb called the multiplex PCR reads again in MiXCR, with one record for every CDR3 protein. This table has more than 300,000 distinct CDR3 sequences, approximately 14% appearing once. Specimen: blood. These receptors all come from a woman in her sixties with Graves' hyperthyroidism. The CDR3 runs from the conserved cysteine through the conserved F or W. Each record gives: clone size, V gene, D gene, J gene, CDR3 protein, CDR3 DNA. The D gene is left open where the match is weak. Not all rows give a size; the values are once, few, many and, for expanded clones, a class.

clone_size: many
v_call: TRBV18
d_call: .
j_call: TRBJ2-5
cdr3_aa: CASSQADQETQYF
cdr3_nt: TGTGCCAGCTCGCAAGCGGACCAAGAGACCCAGTACTTC

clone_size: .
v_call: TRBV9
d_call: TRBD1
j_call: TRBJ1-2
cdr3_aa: CASSVALDRGGNGYTF
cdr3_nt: TGTGCCAGCAGCGTAGCCTTGGACAGGGGGGGGAATGGCTACACCTTC

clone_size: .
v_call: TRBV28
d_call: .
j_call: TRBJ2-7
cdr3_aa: CASSLWSGSSYEQYF
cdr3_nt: TGTGCCAGCAGTTTATGGTCGGGCTCCTCCTACGAGCAGTACTTC

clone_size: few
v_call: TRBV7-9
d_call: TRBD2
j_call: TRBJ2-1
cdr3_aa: CASSLALAGVDEQFF
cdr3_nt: TGTGCCAGCAGCTTAGCGCTAGCGGGAGTCGATGAGCAGTTCTTC

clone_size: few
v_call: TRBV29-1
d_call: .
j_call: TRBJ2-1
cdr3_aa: CSVEISEQFF
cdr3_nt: TGCAGCGTTGAAATTTCTGAGCAGTTCTTC

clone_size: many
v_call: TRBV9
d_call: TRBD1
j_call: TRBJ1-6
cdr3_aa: CASSVGSPRGNSPLHF
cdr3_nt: TGTGCCAGCAGCGTAGGAAGTCCCAGGGGGAATTCACCCCTCCACTTT

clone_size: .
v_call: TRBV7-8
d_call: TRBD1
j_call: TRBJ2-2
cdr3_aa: CASSAGTGGTGELFF
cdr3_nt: TGTGCCAGCAGCGCGGGAACAGGGGGCACCGGGGAGCTGTTTTTT

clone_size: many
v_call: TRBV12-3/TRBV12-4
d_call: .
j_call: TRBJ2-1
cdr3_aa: CASSPERVDYNEQFF
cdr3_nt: TGTGCCAGCAGTCCGGAAAGGGTCGATTACAATGAGCAGTTCTTC

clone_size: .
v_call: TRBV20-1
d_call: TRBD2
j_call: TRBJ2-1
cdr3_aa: CSARELAGGPDNEQFF
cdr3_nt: TGCAGTGCTAGGGAGCTAGCGGGAGGGCCGGACAATGAGCAGTTCTTC

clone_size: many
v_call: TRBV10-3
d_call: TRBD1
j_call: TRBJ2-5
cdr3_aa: CAISEAPGQGDETQYF
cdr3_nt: TGTGCCATCAGTGAGGCACCGGGACAGGGCGACGAGACCCAGTACTTC

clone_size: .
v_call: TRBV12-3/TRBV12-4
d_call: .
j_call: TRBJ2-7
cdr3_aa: CASSSGALRGEQYF
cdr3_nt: TGTGCCAGCAGCTCGGGGGCTCTCCGGGGCGAGCAGTACTTC

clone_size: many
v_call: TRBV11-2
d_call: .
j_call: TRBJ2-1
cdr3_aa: CASSLNGNEQFF
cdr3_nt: TGTGCCAGCAGCTTAAATGGGAATGAGCAGTTCTTC

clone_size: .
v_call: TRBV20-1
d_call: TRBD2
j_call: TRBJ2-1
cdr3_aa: CSARDRGGAVNEQFF
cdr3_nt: TGCAGTGCTAGAGATCGGGGGGGAGCGGTCAATGAGCAGTTCTTC

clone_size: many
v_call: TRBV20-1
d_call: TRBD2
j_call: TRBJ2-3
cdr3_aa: CSARSRTSGSPDTQYF
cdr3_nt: TGCAGTGCTAGATCCCGAACTAGCGGGAGCCCAGATACGCAGTATTTT

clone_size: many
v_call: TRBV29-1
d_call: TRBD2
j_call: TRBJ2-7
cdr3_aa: CSVDSPGLAGFEQYF
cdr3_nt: TGCAGCGTTGATTCCCCGGGACTAGCGGGATTCGAGCAGTACTTC

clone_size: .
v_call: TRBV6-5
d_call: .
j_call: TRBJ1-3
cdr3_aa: CASSYGGRGNTIYF
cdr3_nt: TGTGCCAGCAGTTACGGTGGCAGGGGAAACACCATATATTTT

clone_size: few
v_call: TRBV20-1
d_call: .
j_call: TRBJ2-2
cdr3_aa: CSASHTLGTGELFF
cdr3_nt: TGCAGTGCTAGCCACACCCTGGGCACCGGGGAGCTGTTTTTT

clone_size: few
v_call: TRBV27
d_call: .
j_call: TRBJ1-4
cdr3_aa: CASKPGGGGQKLFF
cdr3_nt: TGTGCCAGCAAACCCGGGGGAGGAGGTCAAAAACTGTTTTTT